The T cell receptor (beta chain) described here comes from a study of shared clonotypes between healthy human individuals. With 0 bases removed from V and 8 bases from J, the gap between germline ends came to 8 bases. CDR3 length: 13 residues. Looked up from germline, CDR1 is LGHNA and CDR2 is YNFKEQ. Findings of the study overall: Clonotypes not shared had lower generation probabilities than those common to all four donors.

About this clone: What it binds is not known.

Assay used: immunoSEQ multiplex PCR; TCRdb lists only in-frame clones, some missing. This sample has some 1.5 million clones, with approximately 98% found just once. The TCR originated in a young man in good health. The genes are TRBV4-2 and TRBJ2-1; D unclear. The material sequenced was naive CD4+ T cells sorted from blood. As to subset: CD45RA+ positively selected. DNA for the CDR3: TGTGCCAGCAGCCAAGATCGAGAAGATGAGCAGTTCTTC. It specifies CASSQDREDEQFF.